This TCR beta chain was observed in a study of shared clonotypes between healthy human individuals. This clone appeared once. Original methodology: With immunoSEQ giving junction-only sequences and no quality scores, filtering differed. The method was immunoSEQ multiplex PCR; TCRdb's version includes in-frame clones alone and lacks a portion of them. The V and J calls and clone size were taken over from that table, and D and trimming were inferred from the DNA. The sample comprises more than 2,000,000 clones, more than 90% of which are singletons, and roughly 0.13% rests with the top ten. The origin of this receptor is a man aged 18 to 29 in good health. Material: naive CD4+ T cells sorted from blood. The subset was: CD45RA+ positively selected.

The DNA of the CDR3 is TGTGCCAGCAGTGGTCTGGCGGGAGTGAAGGTCAATGAGCAGTTCTTC. Residues: CASSGLAGVKVNEQFF. The rearrangement links TRBV25-1 to TRBJ2-1; 7 nucleotides align to TRBD2. The CDR3 is 16 amino acids. V lost 4 bases and J lost 6; bases outside the gene matches: 12. Germline V lookup: CDR1 MGHDK, CDR2 SYGVNS.